This TCR beta chain was sequenced in a study of CXCR3-negative and CXCR3-positive naive CD8 T cells. Study details: Each library held about 1.5 +/- 0.3 million TRB reads, around 140 million in total.

Worth noting for this clonotype: No antigen is known for it.

The CDR3 extends over 13 amino acids. Germline CDR1 reads LNHDA; CDR2 reads SQIVND (reference sequence). Sorting was done in triplicate for each CD8+ T cell subset (under 330,000 cells each). Definition of naive CD8+ T cells rested on a CD45RO-CCR7+CD27+CD95- profile. The TRB libraries of cDNA were built by UMI-labeled 5' RACE. With the 5' RACE reads reprocessed, TCRdb shows one record per CDR3 protein and no DNA. Its listing shows 90,000 to 150,000 distinct CDR3 sequences. Study-level results: Relative to CXCR3-negative naive cells, CXCR3-positive naive cells had more hydrophobic TRB CDR3s. TRBV-TRBJ usage matched between naive CXCR3-negative and CXCR3-positive cells but not between memory cells.

This clonotype was obtained from a human donor in good health. Some clones in this sample may be carry-over from other donors' samples. This rearrangement joins TRBV19 to TRBJ1-2; TCRdb gives TRBD1 as the D gene, but with no DNA this cannot be confirmed. The material sequenced was naive CXCR3+ CD8+ T cells from blood. Regarding subset: CD45RO-CCR7+CD27+CD95- naive CD8+ T cells expressing CXCR3 (TNR3+). The chain's CDR3 is CASTKQGWYGYTF.